What follows are 20 T cell receptor beta chains derived from one specimen sequenced in a study of CXCR3-negative and CXCR3-positive naive CD8 T cells. cDNA libraries for TRB were generated by 5' RACE incorporating UMI labels. TCRdb reworked the 5' RACE reads into one entry per CDR3 protein, no DNA. In total, the table holds 100,000 to 150,000 distinct CDR3 sequences. Specimen: naive CXCR3- CD8+ T cells from blood. Documented subset: CD45RO-CCR7+CD27+CD95- naive CD8+ T cells lacking CXCR3 (TNR3-). These receptor sequences come from a human donor in good health. Some clones in this sample may be carry-over from other donors' samples.

The chain joins TRBV5-5 to TRBJ2-7; as DNA is missing, the TRBD1 call by TCRdb cannot be tested. Germline CDR1 is SGHKS and CDR2 is YYEKEE (reference sequence). The CDR3 consists of 16 residues. The chain's CDR3 is CASSFLADRGIYEQYF.

The chain is built from TRBV19 and TRBJ2-7; no DNA is available, so the TRBD1 call from TCRdb remains unchecked. CDR1 is LNHDA, CDR2 SQIVND, per germline (reference sequence). CDR3 length: 15 amino acids. CDR3: CASSIPGQGSYEQYF.

V and J are TRBV7-6 and TRBJ2-3; TCRdb's assignment of TRBD1 cannot be checked, as there is no DNA. In germline, CDR1 is SGHVS, CDR2 FNYEAQ. This CDR3 has 18 amino acids. CDR3 region: CASSLTPVGTGSTDTQYF.

This rearrangement joins TRBV20-1 to TRBJ2-1; TCRdb calls TRBD1, which cannot be checked without DNA. This CDR3 contains 13 residues. Germline CDR1 and CDR2: DFQATT and SNEGSKA (reference sequence). The CDR3: CSARAGAVGEQFF.

V and J are TRBV7-9 and TRBJ2-7; TCRdb outputs TRBD2, but without DNA this stays unchecked. The length of the CDR3 is 14 residues. Germline V lookup: CDR1 SEHNR, CDR2 FQNEAQ (reference sequence). The CDR3 spells CASSSGTSGDEQYF.

This chain's CDR3 is CASSFGAYEQYF. The chain has TRBV12-3 or TRBV12-4 and TRBJ2-7. There are 12 residues in the CDR3.

The chain combines TRBV28 with TRBJ2-1; the TRBD2 assignment by TCRdb is unverifiable without DNA. Germline CDR1 reads MDHEN; CDR2 reads SYDVKM. The CDR3 covers 14 residues. CDR3 loop: CSSTSSGFLNEQFF.

The rearrangement joins TRBV7-2 to TRBJ1-3. The CDR3 is 15 amino acids. Germline CDR1 SGHTA, CDR2 FQGNSA. The CDR3 here is CASSLGLTSGNTIYF.

This chain joins TRBV29-1 and TRBJ2-3; TCRdb picks TRBD2, but there is no DNA to check that call. There are 16 residues in the CDR3. CDR1 SQVTM and CDR2 ANQGSEA come from the germline V gene. The CDR3: CSVEALAGEDPDTQYF.

The rearrangement links TRBV20-1 to TRBJ2-1. The CDR3 is made up of 13 amino acids. Germline CDR1 reads DFQATT; CDR2 reads SNEGSKA (reference sequence). CDR3 loop: CSSDPSDYNEQFF.

This sequence joins TRBV19 and TRBJ2-3; TCRdb returns TRBD1, unconfirmable since there is no DNA. Germline V gives CDR1 LNHDA, CDR2 SQIVND (reference sequence). The CDR3 is 13 amino acids. CDR3 loop: CASTPGGVDTQYF.

CDR3 loop: CSVEDLTGQGIYEQYF. V usage is TRBV29-1 and J usage is TRBJ2-7; the TCRdb D gene call, TRBD1, has no DNA to confirm it. The germline gives CDR1 SQVTM, CDR2 ANQGSEA. The length of the CDR3 is 16 residues.

This chain uses TRBV6-5 with TRBJ2-5; TCRdb designates TRBD1, a call that cannot be tested without DNA. Germline CDR1 reads MNHEY; CDR2 reads SVGAGI. CDR3 length: 15 residues. The CDR3: CASSDRVGAKETQYF.

This chain links TRBV28 with TRBJ2-1; absent DNA, TCRdb's TRBD1 call cannot be checked. Germline lookup yields CDR1 MDHEN and CDR2 SYDVKM. This CDR3 comprises 15 residues. CDR3 sequence: CASSLLYGGTFEQFF.

V gene TRBV23-1 combines with J gene TRBJ2-4; the D gene TCRdb calls, TRBD2, cannot be checked with no DNA. TRBV23-1 is labeled an ORF, and its function is uncertain. This CDR3 is built from 15 residues. This CDR3 reads CASSNGPSSLNIQYF.

The chain uses TRBV14 and TRBJ2-4. This CDR3 is 13 amino acids long. CDR1 and CDR2 (germline): SGHDN, FVKESK. CDR3: CASSQGAKNIQYF.

The rearrangement links TRBV29-1 to TRBJ1-1; checking the TCRdb D call of TRBD1 is not possible without DNA. The CDR3 has 17 residues. Germline V gives CDR1 SQVTM, CDR2 ANQGSEA. The CDR3 reads CSVPFSPGQGKVTEAFF.

J is TRBJ2-1 and V is TRBV4-1; the TCRdb D gene call, TRBD1, has no DNA to confirm it. CDR3 size: 20 residues. Looked up from germline, CDR1 is MGHRA and CDR2 is YSYEKL. The CDR3 sequence: CASSQYRQGPRDGEYNEQFF.

The gene calls are TRBV28 and TRBJ1-1. Germline CDR1 MDHEN, CDR2 SYDVKM. CDR3 length: 13 residues. The CDR3 loop reads CASSFEVGTEAFF.

The genes are TRBV7-9 and TRBJ2-2. The CDR3 totals 13 residues. The V gene's germline CDR1 is SEHNR and CDR2 FQNEAQ (reference sequence). CDR3 loop: CASSLGSAGELFF. Filled out from reference TRBV7-9 and TRBJ2-2, the complete variable domain reads DTGVSQNPRHKITKRGQNVTFRCDPISEHNRLYWYRQTLGQGPEFLTYFQNEAQLEKSRLLSDRFSAERPKGSFSTLEIQRTEQGDSAMYLCASSLGSAGELFFGEGSRLTVL.